These 21 T cell receptor beta chains came from one sample sequenced in a study of CD8 T cells in ankylosing spondylitis. TCRdb reprocessed the 5' RACE reads via MiXCR and lists one record per CDR3 protein. The table includes about 140,000 distinct CDR3 sequences, under 35% detected once. The source material was synovial fluid, either unsorted or a sorted T cell fraction (not recorded which). The receptors originated from a male donor with ankylosing spondylitis.

V and J are TRBV6-1 and TRBJ2-2, with D uncertain. Germline-derived CDR1 and CDR2 are MNHNS and SASEGT. Trimming removed 6 bases from V and 7 bases from J, with 12 bases in between. This CDR3 has 13 residues. The CDR3 coding sequence is TGTGCCAGCAGGGCTAGTAGAGGCGGGGAGCTGTTTTTT. This codes for CASRASRGGELFF.

This clonotype has a handful of counts. The genes are TRBV12-3 or TRBV12-4 and TRBJ2-7; D may be TRBD1 (6 bases). Trimming removed 0 bases from V and 2 bases from J, with 11 bases in between. The CDR3 totals 15 residues. For the CDR3, the DNA is TGTGCCAGCAGTTTAGCCTTGGGGGCTCCCTACGAGCAGTACTTC. Translated: CASSLALGAPYEQYF.

The rearrangement uses TRBV10-1 and TRBJ2-3; D gene unclear. This CDR3 comprises 15 residues. Trimming left V 2 bases short and J 2 bases short, with 11 bases between. Germline CDR1 reads WNHNN; CDR2 reads SYGVQD (reference sequence). CDR3 in DNA: TGCGCCAGCAGTGAGACAACTCGGGTCACAGATACGCAGTATTTT. Amino acid sequence: CASSETTRVTDTQYF.

The rearrangement uses TRBV4-1 and TRBJ2-6, with TRBD2 matching 8 bases. The ends lost 4 bases at V and 0 bases at J; junction bases unmatched: 11. The CDR3 contains 19 residues. CDR1 MGHRA and CDR2 YSYEKL come from the germline V gene. The chain's CDR3 is CASSLSWLAGRSGANVLTF. The CDR3 DNA sequence: TGCGCCAGCAGCCTGAGCTGGCTAGCGGGCCGCTCTGGGGCCAACGTCCTGACTTTC.

The chain links TRBV18 to TRBJ2-1, with TRBD2 matching over 10 bases. CDR1 is KGHSH, CDR2 LQKENI, per germline. This CDR3 is built from 19 residues. V shed 6 bases and J 6 bases; nucleotides not matched to a gene: 20. The DNA of the CDR3 is TGTGCCAGCTCCCTTACGGGGCTAGCGGGAGCCGGTCCCCCCAATGAGCAGTTCTTC. Translation: CASSLTGLAGAGPPNEQFF.

The V and J genes are TRBV20-1 and TRBJ2-5; a possible D gene is TRBD1 (6 bases). Per germline, CDR1 DFQATT and CDR2 SNEGSKA (reference sequence). V lost 5 bases to trimming and J lost 1 base, with 14 bases between them. This CDR3 contains 14 residues. For the CDR3, the DNA is TGCAGTGCTCCCGGTGTCAGGGGCCAAGAGACCCAGTACTTC. Translation gives CSAPGVRGQETQYF.

The V call is TRBV2, the J call TRBJ2-7; no clear D gene. Germline V gene lookup returns CDR1 SNHLY and CDR2 FYNNEI. This CDR3 has 14 residues. V was shortened by 2 bases and J by 2 bases, with 10 bases between the two germline ends. This CDR3 is CASSERQAPYEQYF. Written as DNA, the CDR3 is TGTGCCAGCAGTGAAAGGCAGGCTCCCTACGAGCAGTACTTC. Drawing the rest from reference TRBV2 and TRBJ2-7, the complete variable domain is EPEVTQTPSHQVTQMGQEVILRCVPISNHLYFYWYRQILGQKVEFLVSFYNNEISEKSEIFDDQFSVERPDGSNFTLKIRSTKLEDSAMYFCASSERQAPYEQYFGPGTRLTVT.

This clonotype was observed a few times. The rearrangement uses TRBV5-1 and TRBJ2-3; 7 bases agree with TRBD2. Germline V gene sequence: CDR1 SGHRS, CDR2 YFSETQ. V trimming: 4 bases; J trimming: 2 bases; junction bases outside the gene matches: 7. This CDR3 is 15 amino acids long. This CDR3 is CASSPRGDPTDTQYF. CDR3 nucleotides: TGCGCCAGCAGCCCCCGGGGGGACCCCACAGATACGCAGTATTTT.

This clonotype was picked up a small number of times. The rearrangement uses TRBV6-5 and TRBJ2-5, with D tentatively TRBD2 (5 bases). The ends were cut back, 0 bases at V and 4 bases at J, with 12 bases in the middle. Germline CDR1 and CDR2: MNHEY and SVGAGI. The length of the CDR3 is 15 residues. The CDR3 reads CASSYSRARSETQYF. DNA for the CDR3: TGTGCCAGCAGTTACTCGAGGGCCCGGTCAGAGACCCAGTACTTC.

This sequence joins TRBV5-6 and TRBJ2-7, with TRBD1 identical over 8 bases. Germline V lookup: CDR1 SGHDT, CDR2 YYEEEE. The CDR3 loop spans 15 amino acids. The V gene end was trimmed by 3 bases and the J gene end by 3 bases; junction bases not matched to a gene: 8. The CDR3 bases are TGTGCCAGCAGCTCCCCGCAGGGGGCGGTCTACGAGCAGTACTTC. It codes for CASSSPQGAVYEQYF.

This clonotype was detected ten times or more. This chain links TRBV4-1 with TRBJ2-3; D tentatively reads TRBD1 or TRBD2 (5 bases each). Trimming took off 5 bases at V and 0 bases at J, with 18 bases between the two ends. CDR3 size: 17 residues. Germline V CDR1 and CDR2: MGHRA, YSYEKL. In DNA, the CDR3 is TGCGCCAGCAGCATGGGACGGGGAGCCGATAGCACAGATACGCAGTATTTT. Protein product: CASSMGRGADSTDTQYF.

This clonotype was recorded at least ten times. The chain recombines TRBV20-1 with TRBJ1-1, with D possibly matching TRBD1 (5 bases). The germline V and J ends were trimmed by 5 bases and 0 bases, with 16 bases remaining between them. CDR1 and CDR2 (germline): DFQATT, SNEGSKA (reference sequence). CDR3 size: 15 residues. CDR3 sequence (DNA): TGCAGTGCTGGGGCCATGACAGTCATGAACACTGAAGCTTTCTTT. The encoded protein is CSAGAMTVMNTEAFF.

This clonotype has just a few counts. V is TRBV12-3 or TRBV12-4 and J is TRBJ1-6; a possible D gene is TRBD1 (6 bases). Trimming took off 6 bases at V and 10 bases at J, with 16 bases between the two ends. The CDR3 contains 14 residues. CDR3 nucleotide sequence: TGTGCCAGCAGCCTAAACAGGGTAGGGTCACCCCTCCACTTT. Its protein product is CASSLNRVGSPLHF.

The rearrangement uses TRBV3-1 and TRBJ2-1, with TRBD2 matching 8 bases. CDR3 length equals 16 residues. Germline assignment: CDR1 LGHDT and CDR2 YNNKEL (reference sequence). The V and J ends lost 0 bases and 9 bases, in that order; junction bases with no gene match: 10. DNA of the CDR3: TGTGCCAGCAGCCAAGATTTACCCCTAGCGGGTAGTGAGCAGTTCTTC. Amino acids: CASSQDLPLAGSEQFF.

This clonotype was observed many times. The rearrangement uses TRBV10-3 and TRBJ2-5; D gene ambiguous. This CDR3 spans 13 amino acids. V was shortened by 4 bases and J by 1 base, with 7 bases between the two germline ends. Germline V gene lookup returns CDR1 ENHRY and CDR2 SYGVKD. The CDR3 region has the DNA TGTGCCATCAGTGTAGGTTTCCAAGAGACCCAGTACTTC. Translated: CAISVGFQETQYF.

The chain recombines TRBV10-3 with TRBJ1-4; D gene ambiguous. The germline V gene has CDR1 ENHRY and CDR2 SYGVKD. The CDR3 runs 12 residues. Trimming removed 2 bases at V and 6 bases at J, with 4 bases between. The DNA for the CDR3 is TGTGCCATCAGTGAGAGGGATGAAAAACTGTTTTTT. This sequence encodes CAISERDEKLFF.

This clonotype was found many times. The chain uses TRBV5-1 and TRBJ2-7; D gene uncertain. Germline CDR1 and CDR2: SGHRS and YFSETQ. The CDR3 is made up of 18 amino acids. V gave up 1 base and J gave up 2 bases, with 22 bases separating them. The CDR3 loop reads CASSLTTSGGRPTYEQYF. CDR3 DNA: TGCGCCAGCAGCTTGACAACGTCGGGTGGACGGCCCACCTACGAGCAGTACTTC.

The chain is built from TRBV5-1 and TRBJ2-1; no clear D gene. V was clipped by 0 bases and J by 5 bases, with 9 bases between them. The germline CDR1 and CDR2 sequences are SGHRS and YFSETQ. The CDR3 consists of 14 residues. Here the CDR3 reads CASSLVSRDNEQFF. The CDR3 DNA follows: TGCGCCAGCAGCTTGGTTTCAAGGGACAATGAGCAGTTCTTC.

The V call is TRBV28, the J call TRBJ1-1; TRBD1 aligns across 7 bases. Germline V gene sequence: CDR1 MDHEN, CDR2 SYDVKM. Germline trimming cut 7 bases from V and 1 base from J; bases unmatched to any gene: 3. This CDR3 spans 13 amino acids. CDR3 DNA: TGTGCCAGCATTTGGACAGGGAACACTGAAGCTTTCTTT. Its translation is CASIWTGNTEAFF. Full variable domain (remainder filled in from reference TRBV28 and TRBJ1-1): DVKVTQSSRYLVKRTGEKVFLECVQDMDHENMFWYRQDPGLGLRLIYFSYDVKMKEKGDIPEGYSVSREKKERFSLILESASTNQTSMYLCASIWTGNTEAFFGQGTRLTVV.

This clonotype was counted between two and nine times. CDR3 protein: CAISDKGANTGELFF. The CDR3 coding sequence is TGTGCCATCAGTGACAAGGGCGCGAACACCGGGGAGCTGTTTTTT. The rearrangement uses TRBV10-3 and TRBJ2-2; no definite D call. The CDR3 extends over 15 amino acids. The ends were cut back, 3 bases at V and 0 bases at J, with 8 bases in the middle. Germline V gene lookup returns CDR1 ENHRY and CDR2 SYGVKD.

This chain links TRBV5-6 with TRBJ1-4; D is ambiguous. CDR3 length: 15 residues. Trimming pared 5 bases from V and 0 bases from J, leaving 11 bases between. Germline loops: CDR1 SGHDT, CDR2 YYEEEE. The CDR3 spells CASRGYKATNEKLFF. In DNA form, the CDR3 reads TGTGCCAGCAGGGGATATAAAGCAACTAATGAAAAACTGTTTTTT.